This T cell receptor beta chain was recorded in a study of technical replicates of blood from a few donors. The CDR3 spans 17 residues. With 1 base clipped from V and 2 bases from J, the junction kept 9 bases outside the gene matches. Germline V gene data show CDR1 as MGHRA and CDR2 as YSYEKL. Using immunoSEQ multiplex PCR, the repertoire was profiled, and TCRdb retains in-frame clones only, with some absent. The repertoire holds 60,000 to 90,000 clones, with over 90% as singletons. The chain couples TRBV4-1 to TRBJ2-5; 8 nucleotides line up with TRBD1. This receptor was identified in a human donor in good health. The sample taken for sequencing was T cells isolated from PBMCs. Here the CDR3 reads CASSQARQGPYQETQYF. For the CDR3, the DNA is TGCGCCAGCAGCCAAGCCAGACAGGGGCCCTATCAAGAGACCCAGTACTTC.